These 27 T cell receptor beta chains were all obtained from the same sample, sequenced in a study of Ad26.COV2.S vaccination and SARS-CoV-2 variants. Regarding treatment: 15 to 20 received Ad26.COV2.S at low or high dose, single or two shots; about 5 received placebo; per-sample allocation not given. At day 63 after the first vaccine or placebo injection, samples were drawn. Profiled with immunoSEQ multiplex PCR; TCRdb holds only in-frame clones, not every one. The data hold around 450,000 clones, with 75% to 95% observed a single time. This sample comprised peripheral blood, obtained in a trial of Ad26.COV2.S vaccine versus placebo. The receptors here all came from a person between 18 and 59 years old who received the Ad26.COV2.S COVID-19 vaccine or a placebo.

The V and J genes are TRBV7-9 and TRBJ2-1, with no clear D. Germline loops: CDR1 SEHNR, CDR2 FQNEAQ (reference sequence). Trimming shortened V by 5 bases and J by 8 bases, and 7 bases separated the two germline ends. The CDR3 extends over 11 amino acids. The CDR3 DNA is TGTGCCAGCAGCCCCCGATATGAGCAGTTCTTC. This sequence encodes CASSPRYEQFF.

CDR3 amino acids: CATSDLGPNEQFF. CDR3 bases: TGTGCCACCAGTGATTTGGGTCCTAATGAGCAGTTCTTC. The chain is built from TRBV24-1 and TRBJ2-1; D is unclear. The CDR3 has 13 residues. Per germline, CDR1 KGHDR and CDR2 SFDVKD. V was clipped by 0 bases and J by 7 bases, with 6 bases between them.

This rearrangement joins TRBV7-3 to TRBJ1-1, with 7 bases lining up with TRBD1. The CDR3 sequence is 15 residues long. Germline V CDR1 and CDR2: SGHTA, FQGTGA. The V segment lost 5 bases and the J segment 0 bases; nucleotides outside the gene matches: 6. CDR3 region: CASSAHRGLNTEAFF. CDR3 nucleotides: TGTGCCAGCAGCGCCCACAGGGGTCTGAACACTGAAGCTTTCTTT.

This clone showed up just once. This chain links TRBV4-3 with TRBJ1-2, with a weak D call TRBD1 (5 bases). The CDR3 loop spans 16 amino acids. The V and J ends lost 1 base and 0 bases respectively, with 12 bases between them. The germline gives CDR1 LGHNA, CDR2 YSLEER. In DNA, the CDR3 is TGCGCCAGCAGCCAAGGCGGGTGGGGGGCTAACTATGGCTACACCTTC. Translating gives CASSQGGWGANYGYTF.

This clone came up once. The CDR3 spells CASSFWGNTIYF. In DNA form, the CDR3 reads TGTGCCAGCAGCTTTTGGGGAAACACCATATATTTT. The V call is TRBV7-2, the J call TRBJ1-3, with D unclear. The CDR3 is 12 residues long. Deletions cut 3 bases from V and 4 bases from J, with 4 bases between. Germline CDR1 is SGHTA and CDR2 is FQGNSA.

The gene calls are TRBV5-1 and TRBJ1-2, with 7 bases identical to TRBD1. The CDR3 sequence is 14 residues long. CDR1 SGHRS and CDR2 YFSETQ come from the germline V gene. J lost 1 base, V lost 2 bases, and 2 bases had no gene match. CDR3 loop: CASSFDRDNYGYTF. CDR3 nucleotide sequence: TGCGCCAGCAGCTTCGACAGGGATAACTATGGCTACACCTTC.

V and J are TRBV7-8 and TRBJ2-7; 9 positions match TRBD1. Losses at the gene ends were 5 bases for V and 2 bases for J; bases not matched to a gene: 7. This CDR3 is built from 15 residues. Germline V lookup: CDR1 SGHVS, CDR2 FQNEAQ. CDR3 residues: CASSAWTGAAYEQYF. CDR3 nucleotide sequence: TGTGCCAGCAGCGCTTGGACAGGGGCGGCCTACGAGCAGTACTTC.

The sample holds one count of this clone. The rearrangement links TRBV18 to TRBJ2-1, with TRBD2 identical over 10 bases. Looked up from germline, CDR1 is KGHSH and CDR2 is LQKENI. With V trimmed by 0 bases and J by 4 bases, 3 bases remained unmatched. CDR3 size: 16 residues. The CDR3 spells CASSPPPSGGYNEQFF. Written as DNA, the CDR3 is TGTGCCAGCTCACCACCGCCTAGCGGGGGATACAATGAGCAGTTCTTC.

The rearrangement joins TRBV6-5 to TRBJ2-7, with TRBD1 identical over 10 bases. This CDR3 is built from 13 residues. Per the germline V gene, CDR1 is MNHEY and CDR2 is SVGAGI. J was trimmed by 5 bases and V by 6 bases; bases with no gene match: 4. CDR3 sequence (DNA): TGTGCCAGCAGGGGGACAGGGGCGGACGAGCAGTACTTC. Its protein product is CASRGTGADEQYF.

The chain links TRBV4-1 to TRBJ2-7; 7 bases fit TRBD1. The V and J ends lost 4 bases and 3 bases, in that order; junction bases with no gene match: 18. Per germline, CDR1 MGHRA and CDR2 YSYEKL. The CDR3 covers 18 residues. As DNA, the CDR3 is TGCGCCAGCAGCCCAGGGGGTGGGGGCACTCCCTCGTTCTACGAGCAGTACTTC. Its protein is CASSPGGGGTPSFYEQYF.

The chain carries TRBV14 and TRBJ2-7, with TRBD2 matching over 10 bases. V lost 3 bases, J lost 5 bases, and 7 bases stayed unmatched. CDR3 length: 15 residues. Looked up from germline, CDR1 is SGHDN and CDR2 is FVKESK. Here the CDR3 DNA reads TGTGCCAGCAGCCACAGCGGGAGGGTAATAAACGAGCAGTACTTC. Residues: CASSHSGRVINEQYF.

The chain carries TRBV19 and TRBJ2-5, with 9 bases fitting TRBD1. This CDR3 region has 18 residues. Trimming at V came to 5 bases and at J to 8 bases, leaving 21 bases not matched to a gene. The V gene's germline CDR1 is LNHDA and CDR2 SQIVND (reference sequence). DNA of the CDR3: TGTGCCAGTAGTCTGACCCTAATGGGGACAGGGCCCCCGGGAACCCAGTACTTC. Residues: CASSLTLMGTGPPGTQYF. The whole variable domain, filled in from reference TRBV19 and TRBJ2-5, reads DGGITQSPKYLFRKEGQNVTLSCEQNLNHDAMYWYRQDPGQGLRLIYYSQIVNDFQKGDIAEGYSVSREKKESFPLTVTSAQKNPTAFYLCASSLTLMGTGPPGTQYFGPGTRLLVL.

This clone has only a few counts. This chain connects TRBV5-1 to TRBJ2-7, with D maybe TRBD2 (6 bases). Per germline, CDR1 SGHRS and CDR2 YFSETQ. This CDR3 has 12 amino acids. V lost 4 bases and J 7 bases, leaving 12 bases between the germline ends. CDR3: CASSMVGREQYF. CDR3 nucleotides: TGCGCCAGCAGCATGGTAGGGAGGGAGCAGTACTTC. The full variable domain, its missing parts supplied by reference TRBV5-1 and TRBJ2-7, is KAGVTQTPRYLIKTRGQQVTLSCSPISGHRSVSWYQQTPGQGLQFLFEYFSETQRNKGNFPGRFSGRQFSNSRSEMNVSTLELGDSALYLCASSMVGREQYFGPGTRLTVT.

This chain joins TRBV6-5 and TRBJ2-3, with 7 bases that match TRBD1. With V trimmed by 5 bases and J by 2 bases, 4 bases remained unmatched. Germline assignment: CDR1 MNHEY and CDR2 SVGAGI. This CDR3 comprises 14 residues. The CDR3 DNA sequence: TGTGCCAGCAGTCGACAGGGATTCACAGATACGCAGTATTTT. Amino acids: CASSRQGFTDTQYF.

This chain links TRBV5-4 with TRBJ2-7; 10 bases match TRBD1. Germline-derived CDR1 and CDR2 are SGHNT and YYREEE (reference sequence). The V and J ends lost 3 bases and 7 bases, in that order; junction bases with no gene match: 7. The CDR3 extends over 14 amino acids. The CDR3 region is CASSSRQGAREQYF. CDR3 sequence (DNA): TGTGCCAGCAGCTCACGACAGGGGGCTCGGGAGCAGTACTTC.

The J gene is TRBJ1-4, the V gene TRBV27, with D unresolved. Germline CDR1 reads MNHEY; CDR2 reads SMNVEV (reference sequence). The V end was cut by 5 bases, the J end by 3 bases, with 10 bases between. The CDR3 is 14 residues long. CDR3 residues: CASSLDTPNEKLFF. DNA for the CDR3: TGTGCCAGCAGTCTCGATACTCCTAATGAAAAACTGTTTTTT.

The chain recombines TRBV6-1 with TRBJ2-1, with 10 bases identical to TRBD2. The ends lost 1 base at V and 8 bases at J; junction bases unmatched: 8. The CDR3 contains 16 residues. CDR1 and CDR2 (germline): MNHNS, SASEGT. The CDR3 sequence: CASSEVAGGGLHEQFF. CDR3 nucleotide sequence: TGTGCCAGCAGTGAAGTAGCGGGAGGAGGTTTGCATGAGCAGTTCTTC.

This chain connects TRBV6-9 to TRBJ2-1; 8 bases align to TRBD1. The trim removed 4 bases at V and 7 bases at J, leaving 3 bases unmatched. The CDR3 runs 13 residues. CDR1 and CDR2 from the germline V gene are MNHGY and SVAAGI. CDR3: CASSSYRGNEQFF. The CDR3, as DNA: TGTGCCAGCAGTTCCTACAGGGGGAATGAGCAGTTCTTC.

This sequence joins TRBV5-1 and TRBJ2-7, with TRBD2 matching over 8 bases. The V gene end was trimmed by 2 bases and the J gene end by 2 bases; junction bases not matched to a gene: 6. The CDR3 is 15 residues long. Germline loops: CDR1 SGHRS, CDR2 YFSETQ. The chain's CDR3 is CASSLSPGLAYEQYF. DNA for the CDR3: TGCGCCAGCAGCTTATCGCCGGGACTAGCCTACGAGCAGTACTTC.

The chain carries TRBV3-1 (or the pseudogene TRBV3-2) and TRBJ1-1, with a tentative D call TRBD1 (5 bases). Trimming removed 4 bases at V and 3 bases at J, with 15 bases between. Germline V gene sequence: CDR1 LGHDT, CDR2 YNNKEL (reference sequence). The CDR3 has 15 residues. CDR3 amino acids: CASSPVGRGDTEAFF. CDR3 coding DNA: TGTGCCAGCAGCCCAGTCGGCCGGGGGGACACTGAAGCTTTCTTT.

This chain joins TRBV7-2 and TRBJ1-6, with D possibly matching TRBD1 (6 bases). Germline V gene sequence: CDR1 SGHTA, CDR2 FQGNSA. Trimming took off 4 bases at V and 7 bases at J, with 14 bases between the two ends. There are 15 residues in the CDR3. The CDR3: CASSSMTGSNSPLHF. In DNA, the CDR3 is TGTGCCAGCAGCTCGATGACAGGATCAAATTCACCCCTCCACTTT.

The CDR3, as DNA: TGTGCCAGCTCCCCCCAGGCAGATACGCAGTATTTT. Translated, it gives CASSPQADTQYF. The rearrangement uses TRBV18 and TRBJ2-3; D unresolved. With 6 bases removed from V and 4 bases from J, the gap between germline ends came to 8 bases. Germline V gene lookup returns CDR1 KGHSH and CDR2 LQKENI. The CDR3 length is 12 residues.

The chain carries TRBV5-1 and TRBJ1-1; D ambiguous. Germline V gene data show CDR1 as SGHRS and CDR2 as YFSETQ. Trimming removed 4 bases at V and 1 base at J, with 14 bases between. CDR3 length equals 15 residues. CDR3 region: CASSPGRQQNTEAFF. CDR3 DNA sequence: TGCGCCAGCAGCCCCGGGCGGCAGCAGAACACTGAAGCTTTCTTT. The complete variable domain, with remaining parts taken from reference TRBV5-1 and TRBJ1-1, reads KAGVTQTPRYLIKTRGQQVTLSCSPISGHRSVSWYQQTPGQGLQFLFEYFSETQRNKGNFPGRFSGRQFSNSRSEMNVSTLELGDSALYLCASSPGRQQNTEAFFGQGTRLTVV.

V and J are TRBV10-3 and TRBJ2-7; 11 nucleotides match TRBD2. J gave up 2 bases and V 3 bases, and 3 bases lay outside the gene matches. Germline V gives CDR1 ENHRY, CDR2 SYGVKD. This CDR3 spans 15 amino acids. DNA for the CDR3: TGTGCCATCAGTGAACCGGGACTAGCGGCCTACGAGCAGTACTTC. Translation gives CAISEPGLAAYEQYF.

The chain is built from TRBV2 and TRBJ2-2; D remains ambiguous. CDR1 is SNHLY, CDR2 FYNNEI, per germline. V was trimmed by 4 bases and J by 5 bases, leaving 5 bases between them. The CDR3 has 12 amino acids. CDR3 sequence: CASSVSTGELFF. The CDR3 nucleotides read TGTGCCAGCAGTGTTTCTACCGGGGAGCTGTTTTTT.

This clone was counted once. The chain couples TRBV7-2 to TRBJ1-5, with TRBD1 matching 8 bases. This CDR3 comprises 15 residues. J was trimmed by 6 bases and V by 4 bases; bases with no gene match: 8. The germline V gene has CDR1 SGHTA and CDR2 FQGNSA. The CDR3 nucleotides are TGTGCCAGCAGCTCAGACAGGGGTTTAGGTCAGCCCCAGCATTTT. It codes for CASSSDRGLGQPQHF.

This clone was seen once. For the CDR3, the DNA is TGTGCCAGCAGCTTGGCGGGACAAATAAACTATGGCTACACCTTC. It encodes CASSLAGQINYGYTF. The chain carries TRBV7-2 and TRBJ1-2; D is perhaps TRBD1 (6 bases). From germline, CDR1 is SGHTA and CDR2 FQGNSA. The CDR3 is made up of 15 amino acids. Trimming removed 3 bases at V and 2 bases at J, with 13 bases between.